This T cell receptor (beta chain) comes out of a study of shared T cell receptors in the human thymus. Some clones are missing from TCRdb's copy, which holds only in-frame ones; the method was immunoSEQ multiplex PCR. The sample shows some 760,000 clones, approximately 83% of them seen only once. Per the germline V gene, CDR1 is MGHRA and CDR2 is YSYEKL. V lost 3 bases and J lost 1, with 10 bases in between. This CDR3 contains 14 residues. These sequences were also reported in another study, on human thymus T cells. That source reports: Thymic resections from corrective heart surgery supplied the tissue.

V and J are TRBV4-1 and TRBJ2-7, with D possibly TRBD2 on 7 matching bases. The sequencing sample was made of thymocytes. This clonotype was obtained from a girl under three years old with a congenital heart defect. CDR3 in amino acids: CASSQRGGSYEQYF. The DNA of the CDR3 is TGCGCCAGCAGCCAGAGGGGGGGTTCCTACGAGCAGTACTTC.